These 20 T cell receptor beta chains share one sample of origin, sequenced in a study of control samples from healthy donors and cancer patients. The data were produced by immunoSEQ multiplex PCR, yet TCRdb's version contains in-frame clones alone and is incomplete. Of about 92,000 clones in the sample, more than 75% were seen once. Sequencing input: blood. The receptors come from a woman aged 60-70 years in good health.

V is TRBV5-4 and J is TRBJ2-3, with D uncertain. Trimming cost V 4 bases and J 2 bases, with 8 bases left between them. The CDR3 totals 13 residues. Germline CDR1 SGHNT, CDR2 YYREEE (reference sequence). The CDR3 protein is CASSPEPTDTQYF. CDR3 nucleotides: TGTGCCAGCAGCCCCGAACCCACAGATACGCAGTATTTT.

The CDR3 sequence: CASSSSSTNEKLFF. The CDR3, as DNA: TGCGCCAGCAGCTCTTCATCCACAAATGAAAAACTGTTTTTT. The genes are TRBV5-1 and TRBJ1-4; D call uncertain. In germline, CDR1 is SGHRS, CDR2 YFSETQ. The CDR3 is 14 residues long. Trimming took off 3 bases at V and 5 bases at J, with 11 bases between the two ends.

The chain uses TRBV23-1 and TRBJ2-1, with 9 bases aligning to TRBD1. TRBV23-1 is an ORF, with its function uncertain. The CDR3 is 16 residues long. V was pared by 7 bases and J by 5 bases, with 12 bases of the junction left unmatched. CDR3 in amino acids: CASTARGTGSHNEQFF. The CDR3 DNA follows: TGCGCCAGCACCGCAAGAGGGACAGGGTCCCACAATGAGCAGTTCTTC.

This clone has more than one count but fewer than ten. The chain joins TRBV5-8 to TRBJ2-1; tentatively, D is TRBD1 (6 bases). Germline CDR1 SGHTS, CDR2 YDEGEE. The V and J ends lost 0 bases and 9 bases respectively, with 13 bases between them. The CDR3 runs to 14 residues. For the CDR3, the DNA is TGTGCCAGCAGCTTGGCCAGGGGTTGGGGTGAGCAGTTCTTC. Its protein is CASSLARGWGEQFF. The whole variable domain, remainder taken from reference TRBV5-8 and TRBJ2-1, is EAGVTQSPTHLIKTRGQQATLRCSPISGHTSVYWYQQALGLGLQFLLWYDEGEERNRGNFPPRFSGRQFPNYSSELNVNALELEDSALYLCASSLARGWGEQFFGPGTRLTVL.

The rearrangement links TRBV5-6 to TRBJ1-6; the D is unclear. Trimming left V 0 bases short and J 8 bases short, with 3 bases between. CDR3 size: 12 residues. CDR1 is SGHDT, CDR2 YYEEEE, per germline. CDR3 coding DNA: TGTGCCAGCAGCTTGGTAGATTCACCCCTCCACTTT. Protein: CASSLVDSPLHF.

In its sample, this clone was seen once. This chain uses TRBV12-3 or TRBV12-4 with TRBJ1-2, with D uncertain. Between the trimmed V and J ends, which lost 4 bases and 8 bases, there was a span of 11 bases. CDR3 length: 12 residues. In DNA form, the CDR3 reads TGTGCCAGCAGTTCCATTTTACAGGGCTACACCTTC. It specifies CASSSILQGYTF.

This chain joins TRBV28 and TRBJ1-3, with D tentatively TRBD1 (5 bases). The V gene's germline CDR1 is MDHEN and CDR2 SYDVKM. This CDR3 has 15 amino acids. The V gene lost 6 bases and the J gene lost 7 bases, with 19 bases spanning the gap. The CDR3 DNA sequence: TGTGCCAGCAGCGGGTGGTCTGGGGGGTCTAACACCATATATTTT. Its translation: CASSGWSGGSNTIYF.

The CDR3 DNA sequence: TGTGCCAGCAGTTTTCATAGCAATCAGCCCCAGCATTTT. This translates into CASSFHSNQPQHF. This chain links TRBV6-5 with TRBJ1-5; no clear D gene. Germline CDR1 reads MNHEY; CDR2 reads SVGAGI. The CDR3 spans 13 residues. V lost 4 bases and J 0 bases, leaving 4 bases between the germline ends.

The CDR3 bases are TGTGCCAGCAGCCCCCACCTGAACACTGAAGCTTTCTTT. As protein: CASSPHLNTEAFF. This sequence joins TRBV11-2 and TRBJ1-1, with D hard to call. Germline CDR1 reads SGHAT; CDR2 reads FQNNGV. The CDR3 is 13 amino acids. Trimming pared 5 bases from V and 0 bases from J, leaving 7 bases between.

The V and J genes are TRBV3-1 (or the pseudogene TRBV3-2) and TRBJ2-7; D unclear. Germline CDR1 LGHDT, CDR2 YNNKEL (reference sequence). The V end lost 8 bases, the J end lost 5 bases, and 7 bases lay between the germline ends. The length of the CDR3 is 10 residues. Here the CDR3 reads CASGKDEQYF. The CDR3, as DNA: TGTGCCAGCGGGAAGGACGAGCAGTACTTC.

This rearrangement joins TRBV5-1 to TRBJ1-2; D gene unclear. V shed 1 base and J shed 7 bases, with 11 bases lying between them. Per the germline V gene, CDR1 is SGHRS and CDR2 is YFSETQ. CDR3 length: 13 residues. The CDR3 sequence is CASSLTDLGGYTF. The CDR3 DNA follows: TGCGCCAGCAGCTTGACAGACCTTGGTGGCTACACCTTC.

In this sample, this clone turned up once. This chain joins TRBV19 and TRBJ1-1; 10 nucleotides align to TRBD1. This CDR3 region has 14 residues. The V segment lost 5 bases and the J segment 4 bases; nucleotides outside the gene matches: 4. Per germline, CDR1 LNHDA and CDR2 SQIVND (reference sequence). The CDR3 protein is CASSVDRGGTEAFF. The CDR3 DNA is TGTGCCAGTAGTGTGGACAGGGGGGGCACTGAAGCTTTCTTT.

This clone was counted a few times. This rearrangement joins TRBV6-6 to TRBJ1-5; D call uncertain. The V end was cut by 6 bases, the J end by 0 bases, with 6 bases between. Germline V gives CDR1 MNHNY, CDR2 SVGAGI (reference sequence). The CDR3 spans 13 residues. The CDR3 sequence: CASSRDSNQPQHF. The CDR3 DNA follows: TGTGCCAGCAGCCGGGATAGCAATCAGCCCCAGCATTTT.

The J gene is TRBJ1-4, the V gene TRBV5-1; the D is unclear. Germline loops: CDR1 SGHRS, CDR2 YFSETQ. This CDR3 region has 15 residues. Trimming took off 4 bases at V and 7 bases at J, with 17 bases between the two ends. This CDR3 reads CASSPEPSASEKLFF. The CDR3 DNA is TGCGCCAGCAGCCCCGAGCCTTCGGCCTCTGAAAAACTGTTTTTT.

The chain combines TRBV12-3 or TRBV12-4 with TRBJ1-5; the D is unclear. The CDR3 covers 12 residues. V was pared by 3 bases and J by 7 bases, with 7 bases between. The CDR3 here is CASSFWSQPQHF. The CDR3, as DNA: TGTGCCAGCAGTTTTTGGTCGCAGCCCCAGCATTTT.

The chain recombines TRBV7-2 with TRBJ1-6; D uncertain. From germline, CDR1 is SGHTA and CDR2 FQGNSA. The CDR3 is made up of 14 amino acids. Between the trimmed V and J ends, which lost 4 bases and 5 bases, there was a span of 9 bases. The CDR3, as DNA: TGTGCCAGCAGCTCAGACGGACATAATTCACCCCTCCACTTT. Protein sequence: CASSSDGHNSPLHF.

This chain uses TRBV5-1 with TRBJ1-4; D is perhaps TRBD1 (6 bases). V lost 0 bases and J lost 5, with 11 bases in between. This CDR3 spans 15 amino acids. Germline assignment: CDR1 SGHRS and CDR2 YFSETQ. As DNA, the CDR3 is TGCGCCAGCAGCTTGGCTGAGGGGACAAATGAAAAACTGTTTTTT. The encoded protein is CASSLAEGTNEKLFF.

The chain links TRBV4-1 to TRBJ2-5, with 7 bases aligning to TRBD2. From germline, CDR1 is MGHRA and CDR2 YSYEKL. The CDR3 totals 15 residues. V trimming: 8 bases; J trimming: 3 bases; junction bases outside the gene matches: 12. The DNA of the CDR3 is TGCGCCAGCTTAGGTCCGAGACTAGCAGAAGAGACCCAGTACTTC. Amino acid sequence: CASLGPRLAEETQYF.

The chain links TRBV6-5 to TRBJ1-3, with 10 positions matching TRBD1. From germline, CDR1 is MNHEY and CDR2 SVGAGI. The CDR3 sequence is 15 residues long. The junction had 5 bases not matched to a gene; V was cut back by 6 bases and J by 3 bases. The CDR3 is CASSGQGEIGNTIYF. CDR3 bases: TGTGCCAGCAGCGGACAGGGGGAGATTGGAAACACCATATATTTT.

The CDR3 sequence is CASRLAPRDRGQGNEKLFF. As DNA, the CDR3 is TGTGCAAGTCGCTTAGCCCCCCGGGACAGGGGCCAAGGTAATGAAAAACTGTTTTTT. The rearrangement links TRBV12-2 to TRBJ1-4; TRBD1 was called by the table and not checked on the DNA. TRBV12-2 counts as a pseudogene. CDR3 length: 19 amino acids.